The present T cell receptor (beta chain) was sequenced within a study of blood T cell repertoires in COVID-19. Study as a whole: The analysed material was cDNA or gDNA that came from T cells, B-cell-depleted T cells, or PBMCs.

CDR1 is MNHEY, CDR2 SVGAGI, per germline. CDR3 size: 13 residues. The trim removed 9 bases at V and 10 bases at J, leaving 12 bases unmatched. In the original processing: How many nucleated cells were present was estimated from reference gene primer amplification. Clones were read by immunoSEQ multiplex PCR, and TCRdb kept only the in-frame ones, dropping some. V and J calls and clone size are those listed in that table; D and trimming were worked out from the DNA. The sample includes around 250,000 clones, 70% to 90% of them seen just once. This clonotype originated in a man younger than 35 with active or convalescent COVID-19. The material sequenced was peripheral blood. The chain links TRBV6-5 to TRBJ1-5; 7 nucleotides match TRBD1. The CDR3 protein is CASRKGARGPQHF. The CDR3 nucleotides read TGTGCCAGTAGGAAGGGGGCCCGGGGACCCCAGCATTTT.